These 29 T cell receptor beta chains came from one sample sequenced in a study of PD-1 and CTLA-4 blockade in melanoma. Assay used: immunoSEQ multiplex PCR; TCRdb lists only in-frame clones, some missing. The sample includes 31,000 or so clones, about 87% of them seen just once. The sequencing here drew on CD8+ T cells from peripheral blood, taken from a patient given anti-PD-1 treatment. These receptor sequences come from a human donor with melanoma.

The chain couples TRBV2 to TRBJ2-7; perhaps TRBD1 as D (6 bases). The CDR3 is made up of 16 amino acids. V gave up 2 bases and J gave up 1 base, with 15 bases separating them. Germline CDR1 and CDR2: SNHLY and FYNNEI. The CDR3 nucleotides read TGTGCCAGCAGTGAAAGGGGGTCAGGGTCTTCCTACGAGCAGTACTTC. Protein product: CASSERGSGSSYEQYF.

The chain recombines TRBV25-1 with TRBJ1-2; 8 bases map to TRBD1. Germline values: CDR1 MGHDK, CDR2 SYGVNS. This CDR3 has 14 amino acids. The trim removed 5 bases at V and 4 bases at J, leaving 6 bases unmatched. CDR3 amino acids: CASSTPDRAYGYTF. The CDR3 DNA reads as TGTGCCAGCAGTACTCCGGACAGGGCCTATGGCTACACCTTC.

V usage is TRBV30 and J usage is TRBJ1-2; the D gene is possibly TRBD1 (5 bases). This CDR3 comprises 14 residues. The V and J ends lost 5 bases and 8 bases respectively, with 21 bases between them. Per germline, CDR1 GTSNPN and CDR2 SVGIG (reference sequence). CDR3 DNA: TGTGCCTGGGCATCCGCTGGGACTCAGGAGGGCTACACCTTC. Encoded protein: CAWASAGTQEGYTF.

The chain carries TRBV30 and TRBJ2-7; the D is unclear. The CDR3 covers 13 residues. CDR1 GTSNPN and CDR2 SVGIG come from the germline V gene (reference sequence). With 2 bases removed from V and 2 bases from J, the gap between germline ends came to 10 bases. CDR3 residues: CAWSKGFTYEQYF. DNA for the CDR3: TGTGCCTGGAGTAAGGGTTTCACCTACGAGCAGTACTTC.

The J gene is TRBJ1-1, the V gene TRBV28; 8 nucleotides agree with TRBD1. V was pared by 6 bases and J by 0 bases, with 12 bases of the junction left unmatched. Per the germline V gene, CDR1 is MDHEN and CDR2 is SYDVKM. The CDR3 extends over 17 amino acids. The CDR3 region has the DNA TGTGCCAGCAGCCACAATCCGACAGGGGATATGAACACTGAAGCTTTCTTT. Translation: CASSHNPTGDMNTEAFF.

This sequence joins TRBV9 and TRBJ1-4; a possible D gene is TRBD1 (5 bases). Germline loops: CDR1 SGDLS, CDR2 YYNGEE. The V end was cut by 5 bases, the J end by 7 bases, with 15 bases between. CDR3 length: 14 amino acids. CDR3 region: CASSVGGTGEKLFF. The CDR3 DNA sequence: TGTGCCAGCAGTGTGGGAGGGACGGGTGAAAAACTGTTTTTT. The full variable domain, in which reference TRBV9 and TRBJ1-4 provide the parts outside the CDR3, is DSGVTQTPKHLITATGQRVTLRCSPRSGDLSVYWYQQSLDQGLQFLIQYYNGEERAKGNILERFSAQQFPDLHSELNLSSLELGDSALYFCASSVGGTGEKLFFGSGTQLSVL.

This chain connects TRBV28 to TRBJ2-3; 9 bases agree with TRBD1. V shed 3 bases, J shed 3 bases, and the junction held 4 bases outside the gene matches. The CDR3 length is 15 residues. Germline CDR1 reads MDHEN; CDR2 reads SYDVKM. The CDR3 reads CASSFRDRETDTQYF. The CDR3 DNA reads TGTGCCAGCAGTTTTCGGGACAGGGAAACAGATACGCAGTATTTT.

This clone was seen just once. The V gene is TRBV13, the J gene TRBJ2-1, with 7 bases fitting TRBD2. CDR1 and CDR2 from the germline V gene are PRHDT and FYEKMQ (reference sequence). Unmatched junction bases numbered 7, after V lost 5 bases and J lost 3 bases. The CDR3 has 15 residues. In DNA, the CDR3 is TGTGCCAGCAGCCCATATAGCGGGTACTACAATGAGCAGTTCTTC. It specifies CASSPYSGYYNEQFF.

V and J are TRBV5-5 and TRBJ2-3, with TRBD1 matching 12 bases. The CDR3 consists of 15 residues. Germline CDR1 reads SGHKS; CDR2 reads YYEKEE (reference sequence). V was pared by 3 bases and J by 6 bases, with 5 bases of the junction left unmatched. CDR3: CASSSGTGGADTQYF. The CDR3 DNA reads as TGTGCCAGCAGCTCCGGGACAGGGGGCGCGGATACGCAGTATTTT.

This clone was counted a single time. One end of the junction varies from germline; a read error may be responsible. V and J are TRBV4-1 and TRBJ2-2, with TRBD2 as a possible D gene (5 bases). The CDR3 is made up of 15 amino acids. Germline lookup yields CDR1 MGHRA and CDR2 YSYEKL. CDR3 residues: CASSQALEPPGELFF. For the CDR3, the DNA is TGCGCCAGCAGCCAAGCCTTGGAACCACCCGGGGAACTGTTTTTT.

The genes are TRBV19 and TRBJ2-1, with a tentative D call TRBD2 (5 bases). CDR1 and CDR2 from the germline V gene are LNHDA and SQIVND (reference sequence). Trimming stripped 1 base from V and 7 bases from J, with 5 bases between. The CDR3 runs 12 residues. CDR3 nucleotides: TGTGCCAGTAGTATAGCGGGGAATGAGCAGTTCTTC. Residues: CASSIAGNEQFF.

This clone has a single count. The genes are TRBV28 and TRBJ2-6, with D possibly being TRBD2 (6 bases). Germline V gene lookup returns CDR1 MDHEN and CDR2 SYDVKM. There are 21 residues in the CDR3. V was cut by 7 bases and J by 4 bases, with 32 bases left in between. The CDR3 DNA is TGTGCCAGCAACACTAAGGTCCTATCGGAGGGGCTCGCCGGAGGGGCCAACGTCCTGACTTTC. Translating gives CASNTKVLSEGLAGGANVLTF.

This rearrangement joins TRBV4-1 to TRBJ2-1; D remains unclear. CDR3 length equals 15 residues. Germline-derived CDR1 and CDR2 are MGHRA and YSYEKL. Trimming shortened V by 0 bases and J by 4 bases, and 10 bases separated the two germline ends. The CDR3: CASSQDRPPYNEQFF. The CDR3 DNA sequence: TGCGCCAGCAGCCAAGATCGGCCTCCTTACAATGAGCAGTTCTTC.

V gene TRBV3-1 (or the pseudogene TRBV3-2) combines with J gene TRBJ2-7; 12 nucleotides line up with TRBD2. The CDR3 has 16 residues. CDR1 is LGHDT and CDR2 is YNNKEL in the germline V gene (reference sequence). V dropped 6 bases and J dropped 1; count of bases not matched to a gene: 7. The CDR3 reads CASRLTTSGGSYEQYF. CDR3 DNA: TGTGCCAGCAGACTCACGACTAGCGGGGGATCCTACGAGCAGTACTTC.

Written as DNA, the CDR3 is TGTGCCTGGAGTGTACCAACCGTGGGGTTTGGCTACACCTTC. Amino acid sequence: CAWSVPTVGFGYTF. The V call is TRBV30, the J call TRBJ1-2; D remains ambiguous. Germline-derived CDR1 and CDR2 are GTSNPN and SVGIG (reference sequence). The CDR3 totals 14 residues. The V and J ends lost 0 bases and 7 bases respectively, with 15 bases between them.

This chain joins TRBV7-8 and TRBJ1-2; 7 nucleotides agree with TRBD1. Unmatched junction bases numbered 6, after V lost 5 bases and J lost 0 bases. The CDR3 covers 15 residues. Per the germline V gene, CDR1 is SGHVS and CDR2 is FQNEAQ. The DNA for the CDR3 is TGTGCCAGCAGCGCCTGGGACAGTTCTAACTATGGCTACACCTTC. Its protein product is CASSAWDSSNYGYTF.

The chain uses TRBV27 and TRBJ1-6; weak D call: TRBD1 (5 bases). The length of the CDR3 is 15 residues. Looked up from germline, CDR1 is MNHEY and CDR2 is SMNVEV (reference sequence). V dropped 4 bases and J dropped 10 bases, with 17 bases sitting between them. Written as DNA, the CDR3 is TGTGCCAGCAGTTCTTTCGGGGGTAGCCGATCACCCCTCCACTTT. Amino acid sequence: CASSSFGGSRSPLHF.

CDR3 nucleotide sequence: TGTGCCAGCAGTTACCAGGGGTTCGGTAGTGATGAGCAGTTCTTC. The encoded protein is CASSYQGFGSDEQFF. The rearrangement joins TRBV27 to TRBJ2-1, with D tentatively TRBD1 (6 bases). CDR3 length: 15 amino acids. CDR1 and CDR2 from the germline V gene are MNHEY and SMNVEV (reference sequence). Trimming removed 4 bases at V and 8 bases at J, with 18 bases between.

In its sample, this clone is medium-sized (0.01 to 0.1%). J is TRBJ2-7 and V is TRBV19; D call uncertain. Trimming left V 4 bases short and J 3 bases short, with 10 bases between. Germline V CDR1 and CDR2: LNHDA, SQIVND (reference sequence). The CDR3 is 13 amino acids. In DNA form, the CDR3 reads TGTGCCAGTAGTACGGACCTCCTCTACGAGCAGTACTTC. As protein: CASSTDLLYEQYF.

The V call is TRBV27, the J call TRBJ2-2; D is perhaps TRBD2 (5 bases). Germline V gene lookup returns CDR1 MNHEY and CDR2 SMNVEV (reference sequence). There are 14 residues in the CDR3. Between the trimmed V and J ends, which lost 6 bases and 1 base, there was a span of 9 bases. The CDR3 nucleotides read TGTGCCAGCAGCCCCGGGGTGAACACCGGGGAGCTGTTTTTT. It yields the protein CASSPGVNTGELFF.

The chain combines TRBV28 with TRBJ1-1; TRBD1 is a possible D gene (5 bases). This CDR3 comprises 13 residues. The V end lost 6 bases, the J end lost 4 bases, and 12 bases lay between the germline ends. Germline values: CDR1 MDHEN, CDR2 SYDVKM. CDR3 protein: CASRGGKATEAFF. The CDR3, as DNA: TGTGCCAGCAGGGGGGGGAAGGCCACTGAAGCTTTCTTT.

The genes are TRBV30 and TRBJ2-7; 12 bases align to TRBD1. Trimming cost V 5 bases and J 12 bases; bases outside gene matches: 14. CDR3 size: 14 residues. Per the germline V gene, CDR1 is GTSNPN and CDR2 is SVGIG (reference sequence). Written as DNA, the CDR3 is TGTGCCTGGCTCGCCGGGACAGGGGGCGCGGGTCCGTACTTC. It codes for CAWLAGTGGAGPYF.

The V call is TRBV5-5, the J call TRBJ2-3; D call uncertain. Trimming shortened V by 1 base and J by 5 bases, and 2 bases separated the two germline ends. This CDR3 contains 11 residues. Germline CDR1 reads SGHKS; CDR2 reads YYEKEE (reference sequence). CDR3 in DNA: TGTGCCAGCAGCTTGATAGATACGCAGTATTTT. Residues: CASSLIDTQYF.

The V call is TRBV19, the J call TRBJ1-2, with 10 bases fitting TRBD1. The CDR3 is 16 amino acids. Unmatched junction bases numbered 10, after V lost 5 bases and J lost 4 bases. Germline CDR1 and CDR2: LNHDA and SQIVND (reference sequence). The CDR3: CASSQTTGGSSYGYTF. For the CDR3, the DNA is TGTGCCAGTAGTCAAACGACAGGGGGCTCAAGCTATGGCTACACCTTC.

The chain employs TRBV28 and TRBJ1-1, with 7 bases aligning to TRBD1. This CDR3 comprises 12 residues. The V segment lost 6 bases and the J segment 4 bases; nucleotides outside the gene matches: 2. Germline CDR1 is MDHEN and CDR2 is SYDVKM. CDR3 in amino acids: CASRTGSTEAFF. The CDR3 DNA sequence: TGTGCCAGCAGGACAGGGAGCACTGAAGCTTTCTTT.

This rearrangement joins TRBV7-9 to TRBJ1-5; 12 nucleotides match TRBD1. This CDR3 region has 15 residues. Germline V gene data show CDR1 as SEHNR and CDR2 as FQNEAQ (reference sequence). V lost 3 bases and J lost 5; bases outside the gene matches: 2. The CDR3 coding sequence is TGTGCCAGCAGCTTGGGACAGGGGGCGGATCAGCCCCAGCATTTT. Protein product: CASSLGQGADQPQHF.

V is TRBV12-3 or TRBV12-4 and J is TRBJ2-1; D not resolved. The CDR3 covers 11 residues. The V end lost 2 bases, the J end lost 6 bases, and 2 bases lay between the germline ends. CDR3: CASSLINEQFF. The CDR3 DNA sequence: TGTGCCAGCAGTTTAATCAATGAGCAGTTCTTC.

The CDR3 region has the DNA TGTGCCAGCAGTTACGGGGACAGGGGGGATGAGCAGTACTTC. It specifies CASSYGDRGDEQYF. The V and J genes are TRBV6-5 and TRBJ2-7, with 11 bases identical to TRBD1. Germline CDR1 MNHEY, CDR2 SVGAGI. This CDR3 spans 14 amino acids. Trimming at V came to 2 bases and at J to 7 bases, leaving 4 bases not matched to a gene.

The rearrangement links TRBV10-2 to TRBJ1-5; D is unclear. The CDR3 totals 15 residues. The germline V gene has CDR1 WSHSY and CDR2 SAAADI. Trimming pared 0 bases from V and 4 bases from J, leaving 10 bases between. CDR3 residues: CASSESAASNQPQHF. CDR3 nucleotide sequence: TGCGCCAGCAGTGAGTCCGCGGCTTCAAATCAGCCCCAGCATTTT.